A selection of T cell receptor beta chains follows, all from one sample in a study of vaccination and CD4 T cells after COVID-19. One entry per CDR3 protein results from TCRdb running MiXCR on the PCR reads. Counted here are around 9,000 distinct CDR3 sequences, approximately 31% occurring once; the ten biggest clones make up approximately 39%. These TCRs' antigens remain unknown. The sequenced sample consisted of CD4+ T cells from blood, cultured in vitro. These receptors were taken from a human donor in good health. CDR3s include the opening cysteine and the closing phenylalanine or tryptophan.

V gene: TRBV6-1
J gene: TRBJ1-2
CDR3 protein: CASISPGNYGYTF

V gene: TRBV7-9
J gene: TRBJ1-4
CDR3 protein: CASSSRATNEKLFF

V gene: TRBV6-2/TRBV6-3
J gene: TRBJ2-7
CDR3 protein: CASSFHMRGEGSHEQYF

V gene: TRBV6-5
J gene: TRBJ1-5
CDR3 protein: CASSYSGGIVNQPQHF

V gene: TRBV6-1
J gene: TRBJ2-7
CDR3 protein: CASSPRSDTHYEQYF

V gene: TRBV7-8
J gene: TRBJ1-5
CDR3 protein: CASSLDRQGDLNQPQHF

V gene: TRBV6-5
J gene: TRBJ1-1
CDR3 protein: CASSYLSGAHPNTEAFF

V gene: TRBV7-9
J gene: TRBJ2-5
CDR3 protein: CASSFLFGAAGIETQYF

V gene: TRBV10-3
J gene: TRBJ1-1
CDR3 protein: CAISESGTDTEAFF

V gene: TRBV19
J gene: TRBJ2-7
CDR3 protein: CASSSSGRTGDYEQYF

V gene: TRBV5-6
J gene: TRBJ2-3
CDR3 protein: CASSLPGYRTDTQYF

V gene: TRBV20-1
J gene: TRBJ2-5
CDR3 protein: CSARRLAGGKETQYF

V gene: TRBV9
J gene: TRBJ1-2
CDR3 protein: CASSSQSDGYTF

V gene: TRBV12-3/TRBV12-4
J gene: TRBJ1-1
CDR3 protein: CASSLTVNTEAFF

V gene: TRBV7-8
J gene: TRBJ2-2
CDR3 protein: CASSHPTGMGGELFF

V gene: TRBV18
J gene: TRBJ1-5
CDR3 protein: CASSPLGPPQHF

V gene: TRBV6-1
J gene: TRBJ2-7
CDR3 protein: CASSELAGVDEQYF

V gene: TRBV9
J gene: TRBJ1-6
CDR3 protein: CASSVLPGGESHSPLHF

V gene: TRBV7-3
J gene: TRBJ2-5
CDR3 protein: CASSFGVQETQYF

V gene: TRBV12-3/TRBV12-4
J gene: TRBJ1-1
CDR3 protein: CASSYSRLLVVNTEAFF

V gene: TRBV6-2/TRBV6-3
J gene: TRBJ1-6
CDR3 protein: CASSYQGQSVSPLHF

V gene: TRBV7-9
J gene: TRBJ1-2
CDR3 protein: CASSPGSTDKTRTYGYTF

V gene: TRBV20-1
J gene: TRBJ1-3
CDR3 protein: CSAAGGASGNTIYF

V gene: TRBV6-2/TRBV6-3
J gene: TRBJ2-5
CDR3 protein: CASSFPGLPQETQYF